The sequence of this T cell receptor (beta chain) was determined in a study of blood T cell repertoires in COVID-19. Study-level background: The samples span acute and convalescent COVID-19 from the United States, Italy and Spain. In each case, the material was cDNA or gDNA derived from T cells, B-cell-depleted T cells, or PBMCs.

Methods used by the authors: Amplified reference gene primers provided the basis for estimating nucleated cell counts. Data came from immunoSEQ multiplex PCR; TCRdb stores just in-frame clones and leaves some out. V, J and clone size are taken as reported in that table, and D and trimming were inferred from the DNA itself. In the table there are fewer than 500,000 clones, just over 85% of which are singletons. This clone was recorded once. CDR3 length equals 16 residues. Germline V gene lookup returns CDR1 MNHEY and CDR2 SVGAGI. Deletions cut 2 bases from V and 0 bases from J, with 11 bases between. The specimen was peripheral blood. This clonotype originated in a woman in her twenties or thirties with active or convalescent COVID-19. The chain combines TRBV6-5 with TRBJ1-5; no firm D call. CDR3 protein: CASSYKQRYSNQPQHF. The CDR3 DNA reads as TGTGCCAGCAGTTACAAACAACGTTATAGCAATCAGCCCCAGCATTTT.